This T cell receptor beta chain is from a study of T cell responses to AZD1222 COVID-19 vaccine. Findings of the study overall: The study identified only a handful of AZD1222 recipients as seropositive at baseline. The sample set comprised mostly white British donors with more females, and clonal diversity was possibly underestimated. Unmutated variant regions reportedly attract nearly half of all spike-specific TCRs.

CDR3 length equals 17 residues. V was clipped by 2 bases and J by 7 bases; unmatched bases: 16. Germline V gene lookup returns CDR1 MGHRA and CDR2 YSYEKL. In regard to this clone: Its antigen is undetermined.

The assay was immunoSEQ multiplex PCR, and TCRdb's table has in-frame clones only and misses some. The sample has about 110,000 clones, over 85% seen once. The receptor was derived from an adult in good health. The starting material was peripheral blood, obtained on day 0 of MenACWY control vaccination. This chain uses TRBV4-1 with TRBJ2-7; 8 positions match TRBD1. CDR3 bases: TGCGCCAGCAGCCAACTTTCTACCGGGACAGGAAGTCGGGAGCAGTACTTC. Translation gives CASSQLSTGTGSREQYF.